The clone carrying this TCR beta chain was counted only a few times. Its antigen is as yet unknown. This entry comes from a study of lymphopenia after photon versus proton radiotherapy. Study-wide results and limits: Post-nadir TCR diversity decline inversely tracked overall survival among those who died.

The V gene's germline CDR1 is SEHNR and CDR2 FQNEAQ (reference sequence). This CDR3 has 14 amino acids. V was shortened by 1 base and J by 2 bases, with 8 bases between the two germline ends. Clones were read by immunoSEQ multiplex PCR, and TCRdb kept only the in-frame ones, dropping some. Among around 50,000 clones listed, about 88% were seen once. This specimen consisted of peripheral blood, obtained from a patient treated with proton-based radiotherapy. The sequence derives from a man aged 55 to 70 with pancreatic cancer. The chain combines TRBV7-9 with TRBJ1-1, with D hard to call. Here the CDR3 reads CASSLDPENTEAFF. CDR3 nucleotides: TGTGCCAGCAGCTTAGATCCCGAAAACACTGAAGCTTTCTTT.